Presented here are 32 T cell receptor beta chains from one specimen sequenced in a study of T cell responses to AZD1222 COVID-19 vaccine. TCRdb's table, derived via immunoSEQ multiplex PCR, lists solely in-frame clones and lacks some. The profile shows 50,000 to 70,000 clones, about 88% of them singletons. The specimen was peripheral blood, collected 28 days after the second AZD1222 dose. The receptor source for this set is an adult who received the AZD1222 COVID-19 vaccine.

This chain joins TRBV29-1 and TRBJ1-2; D is perhaps TRBD1 (5 bases). Germline CDR1 and CDR2: SQVTM and ANQGSEA. Trimming shortened V by 7 bases and J by 8 bases, and 17 bases separated the two germline ends. The CDR3 length is 12 residues. CDR3 in amino acids: CSGGPTLEGYTF. The CDR3 bases are TGCAGCGGGGGACCGACCCTAGAAGGCTACACCTTC.

This sequence joins TRBV19 and TRBJ2-5, with 8 bases identical to TRBD1. The germline V gene encodes CDR1 LNHDA and CDR2 SQIVND (reference sequence). Trimming cost V 4 bases and J 2 bases; bases outside gene matches: 9. The CDR3 has 16 residues. CDR3 protein: CASSTLRQGPQETQYF. CDR3 DNA: TGTGCCAGTAGTACCCTCCGACAGGGGCCGCAAGAGACCCAGTACTTC.

The CDR3 protein is CASSPGQTFTDTQYF. The CDR3 DNA reads TGTGCCAGCAGCCCCGGACAAACCTTCACAGATACGCAGTATTTT. This chain uses TRBV7-2 with TRBJ2-3; the D gene is possibly TRBD1 (5 bases). With 5 bases removed from V and 2 bases from J, the gap between germline ends came to 14 bases. The CDR3 sequence is 15 residues long. Germline CDR1 reads SGHTA; CDR2 reads FQGNSA.

In its sample, this clone was seen a few times. The CDR3 loop reads CASSSIIWTGDWYEQYF. CDR3 in DNA: TGTGCCAGCAGTTCGATAATATGGACAGGGGACTGGTACGAGCAGTACTTC. V and J are TRBV28 and TRBJ2-7; 9 bases are a match to TRBD1. Losses at the gene ends were 4 bases for V and 4 bases for J; bases not matched to a gene: 14. CDR3 size: 17 residues. Looked up from germline, CDR1 is MDHEN and CDR2 is SYDVKM.

This clone was seen once. The V and J genes are TRBV5-1 and TRBJ1-2; no clear D. In germline, CDR1 is SGHRS, CDR2 YFSETQ. Trimming left V 5 bases short and J 0 bases short, with 8 bases between. This CDR3 contains 13 residues. For the CDR3, the DNA is TGCGCCAGCAGGGAAGACCCTAACTATGGCTACACCTTC. This translates into CASREDPNYGYTF.

V usage is TRBV18 and J usage is TRBJ1-2; the D is unclear. The germline V and J ends were trimmed by 0 bases and 10 bases, with 9 bases remaining between them. The CDR3 loop spans 12 amino acids. Germline loops: CDR1 KGHSH, CDR2 LQKENI. CDR3 sequence (DNA): TGTGCCAGCTCACCACCAGATCAATCCTACACCTTC. This gives the protein CASSPPDQSYTF.

The rearrangement joins TRBV5-5 to TRBJ2-3; TRBD2 matches at 9 bases. V lost 4 bases and J lost 1; bases outside the gene matches: 10. The CDR3 is 17 residues long. Germline values: CDR1 SGHKS, CDR2 YYEKEE (reference sequence). Written as DNA, the CDR3 is TGTGCCAGCAGCACGGCTTATCGACTAGCGGGCACAGATACGCAGTATTTT. Protein sequence: CASSTAYRLAGTDTQYF.

V is TRBV9 and J is TRBJ2-3; 9 bases match TRBD2. The V and J ends lost 0 bases and 5 bases, in that order; junction bases with no gene match: 7. Germline V lookup: CDR1 SGDLS, CDR2 YYNGEE. The length of the CDR3 is 16 residues. DNA for the CDR3: TGTGCCAGCAGCGTAGGAGCGGGAGGCCTGGGAGATACGCAGTATTTT. It translates to CASSVGAGGLGDTQYF. Full variable domain (outside the CDR3, taken from reference TRBV9 and TRBJ2-3): DSGVTQTPKHLITATGQRVTLRCSPRSGDLSVYWYQQSLDQGLQFLIQYYNGEERAKGNILERFSAQQFPDLHSELNLSSLELGDSALYFCASSVGAGGLGDTQYFGPGTRLTVL.

V usage is TRBV12-3 or TRBV12-4 and J usage is TRBJ2-5; possible D gene TRBD1, 5 bases. This CDR3 spans 13 amino acids. V gave up 5 bases and J gave up 1 base, with 8 bases separating them. The CDR3 reads CASSMDTQETQYF. CDR3 DNA sequence: TGTGCCAGCAGTATGGACACCCAAGAGACCCAGTACTTC.

The chain uses TRBV20-1 and TRBJ2-7; 9 nucleotides align to TRBD2. This CDR3 has 13 amino acids. V trimming: 3 bases; J trimming: 2 bases; junction bases outside the gene matches: 2. Germline loops: CDR1 DFQATT, CDR2 SNEGSKA (reference sequence). The CDR3 coding sequence is TGCAGTGCTAGTAGCGGGAGTCCCTACGAGCAGTACTTC. Its protein product is CSASSGSPYEQYF.

This chain connects TRBV19 to TRBJ2-7, with unresolved D. Trimming shortened V by 3 bases and J by 3 bases, and 12 bases separated the two germline ends. Germline CDR1 is LNHDA and CDR2 is SQIVND (reference sequence). The CDR3 length is 14 residues. CDR3: CASSIPGRGYEQYF. The DNA for the CDR3 is TGTGCCAGTAGTATCCCAGGACGCGGCTACGAGCAGTACTTC.

V and J are TRBV5-1 and TRBJ1-6; TRBD1 agrees at 8 bases. The V gene's germline CDR1 is SGHRS and CDR2 YFSETQ. V lost 0 bases, J lost 9 bases, and 2 bases stayed unmatched. The CDR3 is made up of 14 amino acids. CDR3 bases: TGCGCCAGCAGCTTGGGACAGGGGAGTTCACCCCTCCACTTT. Translating it yields CASSLGQGSSPLHF.

This sequence joins TRBV4-1 and TRBJ2-3; D might be TRBD1 (6 bases). The V gene lost 5 bases and the J gene lost 5 bases, with 17 bases spanning the gap. Germline lookup yields CDR1 MGHRA and CDR2 YSYEKL. The CDR3 is made up of 15 amino acids. CDR3 residues: CASSTSRGRGDTQYF. The CDR3 DNA sequence: TGCGCCAGCAGCACCTCCAGGGGACGGGGAGATACGCAGTATTTT.

This chain joins TRBV19 and TRBJ2-7; TRBD2 might be the D (5 bases). This CDR3 is 14 amino acids long. V was pared by 3 bases and J by 2 bases, with 11 bases between. The germline V gene encodes CDR1 LNHDA and CDR2 SQIVND (reference sequence). The CDR3, as DNA: TGTGCCAGTAGTATGAGAGGGAATCCCTACGAGCAGTACTTC. Protein: CASSMRGNPYEQYF.

The rearrangement links TRBV30 to TRBJ2-2; TRBD2 is a possible D gene (6 bases). The CDR3 is 15 amino acids. Germline assignment: CDR1 GTSNPN and CDR2 SVGIG (reference sequence). The V end was cut by 4 bases, the J end by 0 bases, with 12 bases between. This CDR3 reads CAWTYGGTNTGELFF. CDR3 nucleotide sequence: TGTGCCTGGACCTACGGGGGTACGAACACCGGGGAGCTGTTTTTT.

The V and J genes are TRBV2 and TRBJ1-5; D might be TRBD1 (6 bases). Germline CDR1 and CDR2: SNHLY and FYNNEI. Trimming took 2 bases from V and 5 from J, leaving 10 bases between them. This CDR3 has 14 residues. In DNA form, the CDR3 reads TGTGCCAGCAGTGAATCCAGGGGCCATCAGCCCCAGCATTTT. It encodes CASSESRGHQPQHF.

The chain joins TRBV25-1 to TRBJ2-2; the match to TRBD2 covers 9 bases. The CDR3 runs 16 residues. J gave up 2 bases and V 3 bases, and 4 bases lay outside the gene matches. CDR1 and CDR2 from the germline V gene are MGHDK and SYGVNS. As DNA, the CDR3 is TGTGCCAGCAGTGACCCGGGACTAGCAAACACCGGGGAGCTGTTTTTT. Translating it yields CASSDPGLANTGELFF. Complete variable domain (other parts from reference TRBV25-1 and TRBJ2-2): EADIYQTPRYLVIGTGKKITLECSQTMGHDKMYWYQQDPGMELHLIHYSYGVNSTEKGDLSSESTVSRIRTEHFPLTLESARPSHTSQYLCASSDPGLANTGELFFGEGSRLTVL.

The V gene is TRBV9, the J gene TRBJ1-3; the D gene is possibly TRBD1 (6 bases). This CDR3 spans 16 amino acids. Per germline, CDR1 SGDLS and CDR2 YYNGEE. The V end lost 0 bases, the J end lost 2 bases, and 12 bases lay between the germline ends. The CDR3 here is CASSVGTDGPGNTIYF. The DNA of the CDR3 is TGTGCCAGCAGCGTAGGGACAGACGGACCTGGAAACACCATATATTTT.

Only a few counts were recorded for this clone. The rearrangement uses TRBV7-9 and TRBJ2-7; D perhaps matches TRBD1 (6 bases). Germline CDR1 reads SEHNR; CDR2 reads FQNEAQ (reference sequence). Trimming shortened V by 4 bases and J by 6 bases, and 22 bases separated the two germline ends. The CDR3 extends over 16 amino acids. Here the CDR3 reads CASSSQTKSLRGEQYF. The CDR3 DNA reads as TGTGCCAGCAGCTCGCAAACAAAATCACTCAGGGGCGAGCAGTACTTC.

This clone was observed a handful of times. The rearrangement uses TRBV5-4 and TRBJ1-3; TRBD1 agrees at 7 bases. CDR3 length equals 16 residues. J gave up 0 bases and V 4 bases, and 7 bases lay outside the gene matches. Per the germline V gene, CDR1 is SGHNT and CDR2 is YYREEE (reference sequence). The CDR3 DNA reads as TGTGCCAGCAGCGAAAGACAGGGTCGCTCTGGAAACACCATATATTTT. Translated: CASSERQGRSGNTIYF.

This clone came up a few times. This chain uses TRBV5-1 with TRBJ1-4, with D possibly TRBD1 on 5 matching bases. The CDR3 has 16 amino acids. Germline CDR1 SGHRS, CDR2 YFSETQ. Trimming cost V 0 bases and J 10 bases, with 19 bases left between them. CDR3 sequence: CASSLAGDGYQGKLFF. The CDR3, as DNA: TGCGCCAGCAGCTTGGCCGGGGACGGGTACCAGGGAAAACTGTTTTTT.

The DNA for the CDR3 is TGTGCCAGCAGCACAGGGCTTGGAAACACCATATATTTT. Protein product: CASSTGLGNTIYF. The chain recombines TRBV6-6 with TRBJ1-3; D possibly corresponds to TRBD1 (6 bases). Trimming left V 6 bases short and J 3 bases short, with 9 bases between. The germline V gene has CDR1 MNHNY and CDR2 SVGAGI (reference sequence). The CDR3 sequence is 13 residues long.

This clone was found a few times. This chain connects TRBV7-3 to TRBJ1-1; D possibly corresponds to TRBD1 (5 bases). V shed 7 bases and J shed 1 base, with 10 bases lying between them. This CDR3 has 13 residues. The V gene's germline CDR1 is SGHTA and CDR2 FQGTGA. The CDR3 is CASTPTENTEAFF. The CDR3 nucleotides are TGTGCCAGCACCCCGACAGAGAACACTGAAGCTTTCTTT.

The chain employs TRBV4-1 and TRBJ2-7, with TRBD1 identical over 7 bases. The length of the CDR3 is 15 residues. The junction had 4 bases not matched to a gene; V was cut back by 1 base and J by 1 base. Germline V gene data show CDR1 as MGHRA and CDR2 as YSYEKL. The CDR3 reads CASSQVDRVSYEQYF. CDR3 in DNA: TGCGCCAGCAGCCAAGTCGACAGGGTATCCTACGAGCAGTACTTC.

V is TRBV6-1 and J is TRBJ1-3; 9 nucleotides align to TRBD1. Germline lookup yields CDR1 MNHNS and CDR2 SASEGT. The V segment lost 3 bases and the J segment 2 bases; nucleotides outside the gene matches: 11. This CDR3 has 18 residues. Here the CDR3 DNA reads TGTGCCAGCAGTGAGCGAGTAACAGGGGGCGCAACTGGAAACACCATATATTTT. The encoded protein is CASSERVTGGATGNTIYF.

The chain uses TRBV19 and TRBJ1-1, with 8 nucleotides matching TRBD1. The CDR3 covers 13 residues. The germline CDR1 and CDR2 sequences are LNHDA and SQIVND (reference sequence). Trimming cost V 5 bases and J 7 bases; bases outside gene matches: 6. The CDR3 loop is CASSSGQGYEAFF. In nucleotides, the CDR3 is TGTGCCAGTAGTTCCGGACAGGGTTATGAAGCTTTCTTT.

The rearrangement links TRBV28 to TRBJ2-5; the D gene could be TRBD1 or TRBD2 (5 bases each). Germline V gene sequence: CDR1 MDHEN, CDR2 SYDVKM. The CDR3 runs to 15 residues. V lost 6 bases to trimming and J lost 7 bases, with 21 bases between them. CDR3 sequence: CASSSTGTQGGTQYF. DNA for the CDR3: TGTGCCAGCAGCTCTACCGGGACCCAGGGCGGGACCCAGTACTTC. Variable domain in full (rest from reference TRBV28 and TRBJ2-5): DVKVTQSSRYLVKRTGEKVFLECVQDMDHENMFWYRQDPGLGLRLIYFSYDVKMKEKGDIPEGYSVSREKKERFSLILESASTNQTSMYLCASSSTGTQGGTQYFGPGTRLLVL.

The chain combines TRBV28 with TRBJ1-2, with unresolved D. V shed 2 bases and J shed 8 bases, with 9 bases lying between them. The CDR3 loop spans 12 amino acids. Germline V gives CDR1 MDHEN, CDR2 SYDVKM. CDR3 in amino acids: CASSLSSRGYTF. The CDR3 DNA sequence: TGTGCCAGCAGTTTAAGCTCCAGGGGCTACACCTTC.

The V and J genes are TRBV11-2 and TRBJ2-3, with 7 bases that match TRBD1. The CDR3 extends over 15 amino acids. The trim removed 5 bases at V and 4 bases at J, leaving 9 bases unmatched. Germline V CDR1 and CDR2: SGHAT, FQNNGV. The CDR3 coding sequence is TGTGCCAGCAGCCCTCGACAGGGTCGCGCAGATACGCAGTATTTT. Protein: CASSPRQGRADTQYF.

J is TRBJ1-2 and V is TRBV3-1 (or the pseudogene TRBV3-2), with TRBD1 as a possible D gene (5 bases). The CDR3 has 14 amino acids. The germline CDR1 and CDR2 sequences are LGHDT and YNNKEL (reference sequence). Trimming cost V 4 bases and J 7 bases, with 16 bases left between them. The CDR3, as DNA: TGTGCCAGCAGCCCCAATCATAGGGGAACTGGCTACACCTTC. This encodes CASSPNHRGTGYTF.

The chain uses TRBV19 and TRBJ1-3; no clear D. Germline V gene data show CDR1 as LNHDA and CDR2 as SQIVND (reference sequence). The CDR3 spans 13 residues. V was clipped by 6 bases and J by 3 bases, with 9 bases between them. The CDR3 spells CASSTRGGNTIYF. The DNA for the CDR3 is TGTGCCAGTAGCACCAGAGGTGGAAACACCATATATTTT. Complete variable domain (other parts from reference TRBV19 and TRBJ1-3): DGGITQSPKYLFRKEGQNVTLSCEQNLNHDAMYWYRQDPGQGLRLIYYSQIVNDFQKGDIAEGYSVSREKKESFPLTVTSAQKNPTAFYLCASSTRGGNTIYFGEGSWLTVV.

The chain is built from TRBV5-4 and TRBJ2-3; 11 positions agree with TRBD2. CDR1 is SGHNT and CDR2 is YYREEE in the germline V gene (reference sequence). The CDR3 loop spans 16 amino acids. J was trimmed by 4 bases and V by 1 base; bases with no gene match: 5. The CDR3 bases are TGTGCCAGCAGCTTGATAACTAGCGGGGGTGCAGATACGCAGTATTTT. Encoded protein: CASSLITSGGADTQYF. Based on the CDR3 plus reference TRBV5-4 and TRBJ2-3, the full variable domain is ETGVTQSPTHLIKTRGQQVTLRCSSQSGHNTVSWYQQALGQGPQFIFQYYREEENGRGNFPPRFSGLQFPNYSSELNVNALELDDSALYLCASSLITSGGADTQYFGPGTRLTVL.